This T cell receptor beta chain was identified during a study of blood T cell repertoires in COVID-19. Those who participated ranged in age from roughly 18 to 100 years and resided in approximately 23 US areas. Clones were sequenced by immunoSEQ multiplex PCR, and TCRdb holds only the in-frame ones, with some missing. Of 200,000 to 250,000 clones listed, roughly 90% were seen once; the top ten hold around 2.6%. Germline loops: CDR1 SEHNR, CDR2 FQNEAQ (reference sequence). Trimming at V came to 2 bases and at J to 3 bases, leaving 5 bases not matched to a gene. The CDR3 extends over 15 amino acids. The clonotype originates from a woman aged 25-40 years with acute COVID-19. The rearrangement links TRBV7-9 to TRBJ2-5, with 8 bases that match TRBD1. Material for sequencing was PBMCs or T cells enriched from blood (not recorded which). CDR3 residues: CASSLRETGEETQYF. The DNA of the CDR3 is TGTGCCAGCAGCTTAAGGGAGACAGGGGAAGAGACCCAGTACTTC.